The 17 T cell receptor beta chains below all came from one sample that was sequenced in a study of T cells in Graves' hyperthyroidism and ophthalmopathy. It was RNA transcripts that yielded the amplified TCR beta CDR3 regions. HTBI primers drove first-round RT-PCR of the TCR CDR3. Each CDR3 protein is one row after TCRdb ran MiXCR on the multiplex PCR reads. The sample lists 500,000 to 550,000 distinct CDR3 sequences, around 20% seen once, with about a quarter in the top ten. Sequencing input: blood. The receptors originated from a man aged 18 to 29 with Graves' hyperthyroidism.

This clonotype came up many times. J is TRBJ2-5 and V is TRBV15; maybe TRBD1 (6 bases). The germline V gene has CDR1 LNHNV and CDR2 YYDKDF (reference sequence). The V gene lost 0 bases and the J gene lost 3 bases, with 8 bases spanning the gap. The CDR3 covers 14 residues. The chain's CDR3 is CATSRDNREETQYF. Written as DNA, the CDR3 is TGTGCCACCAGCAGAGATAACAGGGAAGAGACCCAGTACTTC.

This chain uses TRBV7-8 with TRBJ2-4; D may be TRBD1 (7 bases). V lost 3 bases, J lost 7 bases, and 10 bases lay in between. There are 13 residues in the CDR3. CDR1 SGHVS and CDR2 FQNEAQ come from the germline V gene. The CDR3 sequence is CASSLAGQNIQYF. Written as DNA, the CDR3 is TGTGCCAGCAGCTTGGCGGGACAGAACATTCAGTACTTC.

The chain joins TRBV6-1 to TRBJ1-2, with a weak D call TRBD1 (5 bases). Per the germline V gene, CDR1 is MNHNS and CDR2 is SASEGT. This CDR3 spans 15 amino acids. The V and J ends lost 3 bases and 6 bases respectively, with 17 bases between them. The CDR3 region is CASSDRQKIFDGYTF. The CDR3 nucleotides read TGTGCCAGCAGTGACCGACAGAAGATTTTCGATGGCTACACCTTC.

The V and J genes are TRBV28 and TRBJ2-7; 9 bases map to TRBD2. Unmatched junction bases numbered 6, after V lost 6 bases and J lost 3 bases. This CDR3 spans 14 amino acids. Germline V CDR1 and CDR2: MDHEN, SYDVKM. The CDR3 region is CASRSSGGIYEQYF. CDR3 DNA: TGTGCCAGCAGATCCAGCGGGGGGATCTACGAGCAGTACTTC.

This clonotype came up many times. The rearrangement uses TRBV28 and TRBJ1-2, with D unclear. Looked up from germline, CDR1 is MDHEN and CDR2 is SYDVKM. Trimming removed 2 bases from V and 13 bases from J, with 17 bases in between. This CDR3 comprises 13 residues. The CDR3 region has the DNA TGTGCCAGCAGTTTAGCCCCACACCCCCATCTCACCTTC. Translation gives CASSLAPHPHLTF.

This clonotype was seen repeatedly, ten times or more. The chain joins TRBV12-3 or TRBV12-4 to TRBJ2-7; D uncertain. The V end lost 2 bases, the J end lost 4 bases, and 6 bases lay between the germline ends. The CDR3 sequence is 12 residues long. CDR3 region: CASSLRLYEQYF. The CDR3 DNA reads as TGTGCCAGCAGTTTACGGCTTTACGAGCAGTACTTC.

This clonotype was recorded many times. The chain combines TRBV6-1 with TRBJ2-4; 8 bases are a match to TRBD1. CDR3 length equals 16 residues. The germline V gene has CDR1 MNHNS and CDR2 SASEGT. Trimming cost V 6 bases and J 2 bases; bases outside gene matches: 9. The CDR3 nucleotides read TGTGCCAGCAGCCTAGGCAGGGGGCGACCCAAAAACATTCAGTACTTC. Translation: CASSLGRGRPKNIQYF.

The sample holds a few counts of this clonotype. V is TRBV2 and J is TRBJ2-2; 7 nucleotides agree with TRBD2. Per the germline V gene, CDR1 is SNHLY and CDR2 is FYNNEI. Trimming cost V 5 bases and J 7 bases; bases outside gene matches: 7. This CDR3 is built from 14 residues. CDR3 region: CASSRGRESGELFF. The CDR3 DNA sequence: TGTGCCAGCAGTCGCGGGAGAGAGAGCGGGGAGCTGTTTTTT.

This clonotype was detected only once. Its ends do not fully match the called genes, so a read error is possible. The CDR3 region is CASSQASGTLLSDTEALF. Written as DNA, the CDR3 is TGCGCCAGCAGCCAAGCGTCAGGGACTCTTCTCTCTGACACTGAAGCTTTATTT. This chain links TRBV4-1 with TRBJ1-1; D is perhaps TRBD1 (5 bases). This CDR3 spans 18 amino acids. Per germline, CDR1 MGHRA and CDR2 YSYEKL.

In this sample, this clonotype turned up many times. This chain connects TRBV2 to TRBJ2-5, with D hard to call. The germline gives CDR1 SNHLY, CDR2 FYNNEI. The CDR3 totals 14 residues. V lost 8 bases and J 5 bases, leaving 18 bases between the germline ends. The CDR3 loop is CASSFQPMGETQYF. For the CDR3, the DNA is TGTGCCAGCTCTTTCCAGCCCATGGGGGAGACCCAGTACTTC.

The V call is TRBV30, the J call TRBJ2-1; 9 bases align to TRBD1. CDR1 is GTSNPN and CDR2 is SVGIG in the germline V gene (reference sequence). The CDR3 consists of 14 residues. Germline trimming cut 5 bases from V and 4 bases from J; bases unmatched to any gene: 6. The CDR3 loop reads CAWAPGQGYNEQFF. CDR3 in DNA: TGTGCCTGGGCCCCGGGACAGGGATACAATGAGCAGTTCTTC.

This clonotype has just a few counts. CDR3 residues: CASSPRAEARAFF. The CDR3 DNA reads as TGTGCCAGCAGCCCGAGAGCGGAGGCCAGAGCTTTCTTT. The chain combines TRBV7-2 with TRBJ1-1, with D unclear. Germline V gene lookup returns CDR1 SGHTA and CDR2 FQGNSA. The V and J ends lost 5 bases and 10 bases respectively, with 17 bases between them. CDR3 length: 13 amino acids.

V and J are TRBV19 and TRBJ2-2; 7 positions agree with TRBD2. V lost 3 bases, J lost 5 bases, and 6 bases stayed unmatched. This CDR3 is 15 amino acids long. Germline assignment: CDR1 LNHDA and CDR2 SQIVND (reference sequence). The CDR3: CASSIRGEGTGELFF. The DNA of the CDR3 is TGTGCCAGTAGTATCCGGGGGGAAGGTACCGGGGAGCTGTTTTTT.

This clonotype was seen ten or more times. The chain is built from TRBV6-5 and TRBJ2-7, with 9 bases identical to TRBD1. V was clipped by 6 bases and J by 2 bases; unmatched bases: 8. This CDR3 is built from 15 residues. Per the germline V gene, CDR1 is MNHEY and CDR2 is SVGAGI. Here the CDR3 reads CASRVGQGIAYEQYF. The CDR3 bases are TGTGCCAGCAGGGTGGGACAGGGCATAGCCTACGAGCAGTACTTC.

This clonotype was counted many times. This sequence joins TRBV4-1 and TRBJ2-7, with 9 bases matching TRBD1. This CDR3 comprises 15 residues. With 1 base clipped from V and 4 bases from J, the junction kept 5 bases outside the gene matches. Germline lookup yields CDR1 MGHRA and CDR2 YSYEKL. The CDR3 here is CASSQGHGTGYEQYF. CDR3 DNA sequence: TGCGCCAGCAGCCAAGGACACGGGACAGGGTACGAGCAGTACTTC.

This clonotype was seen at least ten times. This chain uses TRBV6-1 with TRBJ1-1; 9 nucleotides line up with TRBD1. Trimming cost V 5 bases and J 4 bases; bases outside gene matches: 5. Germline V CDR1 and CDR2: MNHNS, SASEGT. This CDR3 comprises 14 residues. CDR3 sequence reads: CASSRDRATTEAFF. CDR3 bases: TGTGCCAGCAGTCGGGACAGGGCGACCACTGAAGCTTTCTTT.

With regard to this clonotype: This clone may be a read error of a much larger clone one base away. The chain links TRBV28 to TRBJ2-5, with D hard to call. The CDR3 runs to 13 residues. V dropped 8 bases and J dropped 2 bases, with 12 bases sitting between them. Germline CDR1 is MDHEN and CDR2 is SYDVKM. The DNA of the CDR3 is TGTGCCAGCTGTGCAGAAATACAAGAGACCCAGTACTTC. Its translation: CASCAEIQETQYF.